The present entry profiles one TCR beta chain with its context. Antigen unknown. This sample was included in a study of cytomegalovirus exposure and HLA in healthy donors. For the study at large: The approximately 660 first-cohort repertoires shared a platform with the 120 validation repertoires, as reported in a later analysis.

V shed 1 base and J 5 bases; nucleotides not matched to a gene: 14. Per the germline V gene, CDR1 is SGHRS and CDR2 is YFSETQ. This CDR3 is built from 17 residues. Libraries were prepared by immunoSEQ multiplex PCR; TCRdb keeps only in-frame clonotypes and omits some of them. The sample includes roughly 280,000 clones, 65% to 90% seen only once; the top ten take about 1%. The study, taken as a whole, reports: It was found in a later analysis that first-cohort TCR clusters tended to co-occur in the 120 validation repertoires. The listing of fewer than 200 TCR beta chains classed them as cytomegalovirus-associated. A few CMV-associated chains proved CMV antigen-specific in vitro.

Input material: PBMCs. This receptor was taken from a woman aged 18-30 years in good health and CMV-seronegative. The gene calls are TRBV5-1 and TRBJ2-5; 7 bases align to TRBD2. DNA of the CDR3: TGCGCCAGCAGCTTGAGAGCGGGAATGGGGAATCGGGAGACCCAGTACTTC. It encodes CASSLRAGMGNRETQYF.